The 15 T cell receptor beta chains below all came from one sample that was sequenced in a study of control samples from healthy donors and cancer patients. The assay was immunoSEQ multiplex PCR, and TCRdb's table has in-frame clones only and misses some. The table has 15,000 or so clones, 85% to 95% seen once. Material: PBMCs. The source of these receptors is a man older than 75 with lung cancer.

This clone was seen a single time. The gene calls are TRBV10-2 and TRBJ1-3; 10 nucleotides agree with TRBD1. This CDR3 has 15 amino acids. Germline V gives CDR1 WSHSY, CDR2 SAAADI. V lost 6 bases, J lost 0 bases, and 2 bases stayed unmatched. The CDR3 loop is CASSRQGASGNTIYF. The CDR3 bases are TGCGCCAGCAGCAGACAGGGGGCCTCTGGAAACACCATATATTTT.

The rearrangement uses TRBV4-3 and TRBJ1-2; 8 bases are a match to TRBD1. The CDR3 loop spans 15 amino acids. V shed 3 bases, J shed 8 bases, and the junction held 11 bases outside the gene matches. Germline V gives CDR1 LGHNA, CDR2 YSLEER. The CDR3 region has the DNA TGCGCCAGCAGCCAGGTGGGGCAGGGGGCGCGCGGCTACACCTTC. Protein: CASSQVGQGARGYTF.

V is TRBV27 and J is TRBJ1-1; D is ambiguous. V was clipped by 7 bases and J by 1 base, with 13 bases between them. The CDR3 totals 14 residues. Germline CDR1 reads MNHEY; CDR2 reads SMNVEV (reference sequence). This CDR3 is CASTSRAGNTEAFF. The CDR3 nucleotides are TGTGCCAGCACCTCGAGGGCAGGGAACACTGAAGCTTTCTTT.

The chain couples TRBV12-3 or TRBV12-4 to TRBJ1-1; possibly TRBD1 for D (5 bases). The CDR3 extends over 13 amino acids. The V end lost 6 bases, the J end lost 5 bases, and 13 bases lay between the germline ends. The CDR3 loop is CASRSGGETEAFF. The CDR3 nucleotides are TGTGCCAGCAGATCGGGAGGGGAGACTGAAGCTTTCTTT.

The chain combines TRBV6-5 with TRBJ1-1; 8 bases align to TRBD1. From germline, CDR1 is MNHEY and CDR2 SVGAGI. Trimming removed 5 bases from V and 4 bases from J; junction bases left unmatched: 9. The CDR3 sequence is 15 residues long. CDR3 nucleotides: TGTGCCAGCAGTCCCGGACAGGGTGCGATCACTGAAGCTTTCTTT. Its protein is CASSPGQGAITEAFF.

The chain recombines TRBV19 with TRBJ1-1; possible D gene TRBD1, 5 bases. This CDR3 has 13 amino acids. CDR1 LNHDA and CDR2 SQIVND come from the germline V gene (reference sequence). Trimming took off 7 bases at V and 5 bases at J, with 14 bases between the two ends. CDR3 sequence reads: CASNRDPGTEAFF. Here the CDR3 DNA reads TGTGCCAGTAATAGGGACCCGGGGACTGAAGCTTTCTTT.

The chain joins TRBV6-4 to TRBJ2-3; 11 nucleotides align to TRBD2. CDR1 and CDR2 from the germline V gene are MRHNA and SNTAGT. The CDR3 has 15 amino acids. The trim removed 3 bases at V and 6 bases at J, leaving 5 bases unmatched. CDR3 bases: TGTGCCAGCAGTGAACTAGCGGGGGCAGGGGATACGCAGTATTTT. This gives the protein CASSELAGAGDTQYF.

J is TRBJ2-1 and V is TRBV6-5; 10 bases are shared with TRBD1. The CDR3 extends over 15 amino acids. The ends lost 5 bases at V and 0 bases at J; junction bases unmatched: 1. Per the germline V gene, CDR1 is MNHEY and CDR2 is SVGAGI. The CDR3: CASSRTGGSYNEQFF. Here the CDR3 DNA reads TGTGCCAGCAGTCGGACAGGGGGCTCCTACAATGAGCAGTTCTTC.

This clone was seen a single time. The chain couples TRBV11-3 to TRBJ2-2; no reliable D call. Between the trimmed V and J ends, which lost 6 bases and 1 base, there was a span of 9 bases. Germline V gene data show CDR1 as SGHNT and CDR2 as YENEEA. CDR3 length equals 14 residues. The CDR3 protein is CASSPYRNTGELFF. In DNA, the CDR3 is TGTGCCAGCAGTCCTTACAGGAACACCGGGGAGCTGTTTTTT.

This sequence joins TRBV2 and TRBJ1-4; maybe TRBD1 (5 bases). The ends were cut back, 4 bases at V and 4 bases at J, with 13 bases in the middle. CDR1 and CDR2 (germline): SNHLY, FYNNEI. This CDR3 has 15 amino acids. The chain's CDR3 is CASSAWGSINEKLFF. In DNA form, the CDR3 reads TGTGCCAGCAGTGCGTGGGGGTCGATTAATGAAAAACTGTTTTTT. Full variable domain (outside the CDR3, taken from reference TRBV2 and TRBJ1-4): EPEVTQTPSHQVTQMGQEVILRCVPISNHLYFYWYRQILGQKVEFLVSFYNNEISEKSEIFDDQFSVERPDGSNFTLKIRSTKLEDSAMYFCASSAWGSINEKLFFGSGTQLSVL.

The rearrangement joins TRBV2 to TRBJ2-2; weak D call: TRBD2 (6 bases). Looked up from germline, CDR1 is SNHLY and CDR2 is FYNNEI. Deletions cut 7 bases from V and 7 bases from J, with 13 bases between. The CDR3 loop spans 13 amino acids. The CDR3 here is CASMGGSGGELFF. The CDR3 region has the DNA TGTGCCAGCATGGGGGGTTCGGGCGGGGAGCTGTTTTTT.

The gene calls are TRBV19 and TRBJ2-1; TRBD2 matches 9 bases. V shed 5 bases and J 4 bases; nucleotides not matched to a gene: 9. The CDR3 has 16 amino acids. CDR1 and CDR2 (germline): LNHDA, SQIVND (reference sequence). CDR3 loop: CASSSYSGGRYNEQFF. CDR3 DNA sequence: TGTGCCAGTAGTTCCTATAGCGGGGGCCGATACAATGAGCAGTTCTTC.

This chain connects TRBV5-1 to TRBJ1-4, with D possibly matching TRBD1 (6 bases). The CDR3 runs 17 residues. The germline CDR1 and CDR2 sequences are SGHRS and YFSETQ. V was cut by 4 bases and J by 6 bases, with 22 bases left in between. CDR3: CASSPEGDNPSDEKLFF. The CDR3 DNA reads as TGCGCCAGCAGCCCCGAGGGGGACAACCCCTCGGATGAAAAACTGTTTTTT.

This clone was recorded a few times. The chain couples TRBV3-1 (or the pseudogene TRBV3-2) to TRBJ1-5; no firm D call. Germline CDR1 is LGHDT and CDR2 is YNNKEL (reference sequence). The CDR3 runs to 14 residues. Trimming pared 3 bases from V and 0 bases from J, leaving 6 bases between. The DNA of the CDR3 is TGTGCCAGCAGCCACAGCAGTAGCAATCAGCCCCAGCATTTT. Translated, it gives CASSHSSSNQPQHF.

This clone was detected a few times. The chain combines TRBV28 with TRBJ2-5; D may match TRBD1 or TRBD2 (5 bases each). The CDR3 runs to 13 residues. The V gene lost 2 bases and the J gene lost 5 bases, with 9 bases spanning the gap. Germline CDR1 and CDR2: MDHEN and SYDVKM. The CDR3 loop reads CASSLRGEETQYF. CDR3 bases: TGTGCCAGCAGTTTAAGAGGGGAGGAGACCCAGTACTTC.